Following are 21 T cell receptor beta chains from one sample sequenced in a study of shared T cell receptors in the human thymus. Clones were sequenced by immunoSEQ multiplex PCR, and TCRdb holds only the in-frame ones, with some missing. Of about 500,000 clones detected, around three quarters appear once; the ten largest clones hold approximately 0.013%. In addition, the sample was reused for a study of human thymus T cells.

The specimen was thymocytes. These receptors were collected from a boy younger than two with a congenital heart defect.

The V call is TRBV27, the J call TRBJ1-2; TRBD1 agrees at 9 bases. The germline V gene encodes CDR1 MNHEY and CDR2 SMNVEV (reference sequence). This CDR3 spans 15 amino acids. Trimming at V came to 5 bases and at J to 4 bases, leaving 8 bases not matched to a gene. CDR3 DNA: TGTGCCAGCAGTAAAAGGGACAGGGTGGCCTATGGCTACACCTTC. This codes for CASSKRDRVAYGYTF.

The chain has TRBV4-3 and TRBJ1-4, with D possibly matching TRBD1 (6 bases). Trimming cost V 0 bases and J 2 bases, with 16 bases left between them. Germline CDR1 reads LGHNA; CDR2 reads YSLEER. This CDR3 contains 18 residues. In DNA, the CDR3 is TGCGCCAGCAGCCAAGAAGGACAGAAATCGGCTACTAATGAAAAACTGTTTTTT. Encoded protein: CASSQEGQKSATNEKLFF.

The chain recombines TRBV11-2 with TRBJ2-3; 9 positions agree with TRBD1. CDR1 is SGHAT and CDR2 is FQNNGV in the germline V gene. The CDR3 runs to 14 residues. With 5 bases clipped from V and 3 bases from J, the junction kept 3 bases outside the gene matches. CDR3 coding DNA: TGTGCCAGCAGCCGACAGGGGGGAACAGATACGCAGTATTTT. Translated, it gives CASSRQGGTDTQYF.

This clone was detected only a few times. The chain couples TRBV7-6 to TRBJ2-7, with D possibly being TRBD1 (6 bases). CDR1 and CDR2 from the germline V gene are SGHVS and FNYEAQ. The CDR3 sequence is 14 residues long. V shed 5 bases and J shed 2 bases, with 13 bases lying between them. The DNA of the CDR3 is TGTGCCAGCAGCGGACGGACAGAAACCTACGAGCAGTACTTC. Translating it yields CASSGRTETYEQYF.

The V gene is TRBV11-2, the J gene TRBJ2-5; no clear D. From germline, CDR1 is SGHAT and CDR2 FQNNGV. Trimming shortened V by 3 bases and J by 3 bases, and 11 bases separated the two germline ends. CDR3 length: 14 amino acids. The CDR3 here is CASSFPLEKETQYF. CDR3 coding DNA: TGTGCCAGCAGCTTCCCTCTTGAGAAAGAGACCCAGTACTTC.

CDR3 coding DNA: TGTGCCAGCAGTTTATGGGGGCCCAGCTACACCGGGGAGCTGTTTTTT. Protein product: CASSLWGPSYTGELFF. The J gene is TRBJ2-2, the V gene TRBV28, with D tentatively TRBD1 (5 bases). Deletions cut 0 bases from V and 3 bases from J, with 11 bases between. CDR3 length equals 16 residues. Looked up from germline, CDR1 is MDHEN and CDR2 is SYDVKM. The whole variable domain, remainder taken from reference TRBV28 and TRBJ2-2, is DVKVTQSSRYLVKRTGEKVFLECVQDMDHENMFWYRQDPGLGLRLIYFSYDVKMKEKGDIPEGYSVSREKKERFSLILESASTNQTSMYLCASSLWGPSYTGELFFGEGSRLTVL.

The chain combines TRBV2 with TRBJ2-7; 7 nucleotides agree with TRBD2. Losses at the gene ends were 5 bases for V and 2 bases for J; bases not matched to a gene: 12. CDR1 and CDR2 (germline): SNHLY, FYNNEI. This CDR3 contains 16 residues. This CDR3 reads CASSSSGPLPTYEQYF. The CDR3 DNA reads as TGTGCCAGCAGTAGTAGCGGGCCCCTTCCCACCTACGAGCAGTACTTC.

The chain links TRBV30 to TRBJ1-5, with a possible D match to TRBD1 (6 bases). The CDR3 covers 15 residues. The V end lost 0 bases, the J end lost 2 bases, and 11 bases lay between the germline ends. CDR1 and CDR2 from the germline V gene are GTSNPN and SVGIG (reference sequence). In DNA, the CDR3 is TGTGCCTGGAGTGTACAGGGACACCGCAATCAGCCCCAGCATTTT. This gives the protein CAWSVQGHRNQPQHF.

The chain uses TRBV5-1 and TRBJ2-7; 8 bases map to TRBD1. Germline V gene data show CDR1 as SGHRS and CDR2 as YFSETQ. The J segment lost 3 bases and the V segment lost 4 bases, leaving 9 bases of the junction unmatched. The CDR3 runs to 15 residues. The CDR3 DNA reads TGCGCCAGCAGCATGAAGGACAGGGTGGACTACGAGCAGTACTTC. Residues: CASSMKDRVDYEQYF.

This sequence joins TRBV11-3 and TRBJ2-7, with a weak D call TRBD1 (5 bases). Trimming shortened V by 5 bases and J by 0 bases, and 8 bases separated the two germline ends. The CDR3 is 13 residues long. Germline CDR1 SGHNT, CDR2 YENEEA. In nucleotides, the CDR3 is TGTGCCAGCAGCCTGGACACCTCCTACGAGCAGTACTTC. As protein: CASSLDTSYEQYF.

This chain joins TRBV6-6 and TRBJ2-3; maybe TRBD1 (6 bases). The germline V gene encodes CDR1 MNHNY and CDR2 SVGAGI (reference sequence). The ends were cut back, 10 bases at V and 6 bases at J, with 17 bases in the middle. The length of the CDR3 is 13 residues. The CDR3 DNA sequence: TGTGCCACCCAGGGGCCGGGGCAGGATACGCAGTATTTT. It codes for CATQGPGQDTQYF.

CDR3 region: CASSSQGASGGANVLTF. CDR3 coding DNA: TGCGCCAGCAGCTCGCAGGGGGCATCGGGCGGGGCCAACGTCCTGACTTTC. V and J are TRBV5-1 and TRBJ2-6, with TRBD1 identical over 8 bases. V gave up 3 bases and J gave up 4 bases; unmatched junction bases: 9. The length of the CDR3 is 17 residues. Germline V lookup: CDR1 SGHRS, CDR2 YFSETQ.

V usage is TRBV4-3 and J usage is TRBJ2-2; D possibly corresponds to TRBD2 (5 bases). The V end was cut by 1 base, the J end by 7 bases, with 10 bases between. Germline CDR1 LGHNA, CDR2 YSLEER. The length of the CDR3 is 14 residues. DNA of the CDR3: TGCGCCAGCAGCCAAGTCTCCGGGATCGGGGAGCTGTTTTTT. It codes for CASSQVSGIGELFF.

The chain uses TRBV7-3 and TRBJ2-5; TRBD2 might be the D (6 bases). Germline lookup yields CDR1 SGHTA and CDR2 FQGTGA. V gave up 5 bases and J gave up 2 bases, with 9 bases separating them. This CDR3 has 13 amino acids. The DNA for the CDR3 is TGTGCCAGCAGCATCGGACTACAAGAGACCCAGTACTTC. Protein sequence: CASSIGLQETQYF.

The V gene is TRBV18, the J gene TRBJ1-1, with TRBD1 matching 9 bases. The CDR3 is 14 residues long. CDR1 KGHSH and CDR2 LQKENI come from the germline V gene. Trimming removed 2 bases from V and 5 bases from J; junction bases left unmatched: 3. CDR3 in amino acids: CASSPDRGRTEAFF. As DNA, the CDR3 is TGTGCCAGCTCACCAGACAGGGGGAGAACTGAAGCTTTCTTT.

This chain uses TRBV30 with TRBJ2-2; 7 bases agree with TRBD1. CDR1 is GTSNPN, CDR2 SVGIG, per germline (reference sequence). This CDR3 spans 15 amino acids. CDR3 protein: CAHGQEPLNTGELFF. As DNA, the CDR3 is TGTGCTCACGGACAGGAACCTTTGAACACCGGGGAGCTGTTTTTT.

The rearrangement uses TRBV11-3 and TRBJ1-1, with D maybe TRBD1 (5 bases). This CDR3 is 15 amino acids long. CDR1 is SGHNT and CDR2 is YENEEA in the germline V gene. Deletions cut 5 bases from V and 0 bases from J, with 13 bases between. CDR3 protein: CASSIRQPMNTEAFF. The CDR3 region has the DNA TGTGCCAGCAGCATCAGACAGCCCATGAACACTGAAGCTTTCTTT.

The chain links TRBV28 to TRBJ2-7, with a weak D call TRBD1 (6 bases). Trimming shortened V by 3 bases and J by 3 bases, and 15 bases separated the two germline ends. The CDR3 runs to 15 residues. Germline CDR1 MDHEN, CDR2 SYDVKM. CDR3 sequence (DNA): TGTGCCAGCAGTTTGGGGGCCCCGGTGTTCTACGAGCAGTACTTC. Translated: CASSLGAPVFYEQYF.

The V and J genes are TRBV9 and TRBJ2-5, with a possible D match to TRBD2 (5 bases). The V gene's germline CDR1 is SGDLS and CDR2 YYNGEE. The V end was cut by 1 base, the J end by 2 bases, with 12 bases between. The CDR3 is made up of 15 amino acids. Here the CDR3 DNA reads TGTGCCAGCAGCGTATTTTTGGCGGGTCAAGAGACCCAGTACTTC. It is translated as CASSVFLAGQETQYF.

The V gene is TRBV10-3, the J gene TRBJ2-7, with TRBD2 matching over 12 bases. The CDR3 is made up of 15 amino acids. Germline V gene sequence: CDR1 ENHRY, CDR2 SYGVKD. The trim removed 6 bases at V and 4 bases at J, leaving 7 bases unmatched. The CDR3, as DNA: TGTGCCATCAGCCTAGCGGGAGGGATCCTATACGAGCAGTACTTC. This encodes CAISLAGGILYEQYF.

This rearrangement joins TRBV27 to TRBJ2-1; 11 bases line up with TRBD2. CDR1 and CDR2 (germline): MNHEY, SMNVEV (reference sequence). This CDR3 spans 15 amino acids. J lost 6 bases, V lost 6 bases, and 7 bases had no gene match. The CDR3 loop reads CASRTLAGGFNEQFF. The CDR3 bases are TGTGCCAGCAGAACTCTAGCGGGAGGTTTCAATGAGCAGTTCTTC.